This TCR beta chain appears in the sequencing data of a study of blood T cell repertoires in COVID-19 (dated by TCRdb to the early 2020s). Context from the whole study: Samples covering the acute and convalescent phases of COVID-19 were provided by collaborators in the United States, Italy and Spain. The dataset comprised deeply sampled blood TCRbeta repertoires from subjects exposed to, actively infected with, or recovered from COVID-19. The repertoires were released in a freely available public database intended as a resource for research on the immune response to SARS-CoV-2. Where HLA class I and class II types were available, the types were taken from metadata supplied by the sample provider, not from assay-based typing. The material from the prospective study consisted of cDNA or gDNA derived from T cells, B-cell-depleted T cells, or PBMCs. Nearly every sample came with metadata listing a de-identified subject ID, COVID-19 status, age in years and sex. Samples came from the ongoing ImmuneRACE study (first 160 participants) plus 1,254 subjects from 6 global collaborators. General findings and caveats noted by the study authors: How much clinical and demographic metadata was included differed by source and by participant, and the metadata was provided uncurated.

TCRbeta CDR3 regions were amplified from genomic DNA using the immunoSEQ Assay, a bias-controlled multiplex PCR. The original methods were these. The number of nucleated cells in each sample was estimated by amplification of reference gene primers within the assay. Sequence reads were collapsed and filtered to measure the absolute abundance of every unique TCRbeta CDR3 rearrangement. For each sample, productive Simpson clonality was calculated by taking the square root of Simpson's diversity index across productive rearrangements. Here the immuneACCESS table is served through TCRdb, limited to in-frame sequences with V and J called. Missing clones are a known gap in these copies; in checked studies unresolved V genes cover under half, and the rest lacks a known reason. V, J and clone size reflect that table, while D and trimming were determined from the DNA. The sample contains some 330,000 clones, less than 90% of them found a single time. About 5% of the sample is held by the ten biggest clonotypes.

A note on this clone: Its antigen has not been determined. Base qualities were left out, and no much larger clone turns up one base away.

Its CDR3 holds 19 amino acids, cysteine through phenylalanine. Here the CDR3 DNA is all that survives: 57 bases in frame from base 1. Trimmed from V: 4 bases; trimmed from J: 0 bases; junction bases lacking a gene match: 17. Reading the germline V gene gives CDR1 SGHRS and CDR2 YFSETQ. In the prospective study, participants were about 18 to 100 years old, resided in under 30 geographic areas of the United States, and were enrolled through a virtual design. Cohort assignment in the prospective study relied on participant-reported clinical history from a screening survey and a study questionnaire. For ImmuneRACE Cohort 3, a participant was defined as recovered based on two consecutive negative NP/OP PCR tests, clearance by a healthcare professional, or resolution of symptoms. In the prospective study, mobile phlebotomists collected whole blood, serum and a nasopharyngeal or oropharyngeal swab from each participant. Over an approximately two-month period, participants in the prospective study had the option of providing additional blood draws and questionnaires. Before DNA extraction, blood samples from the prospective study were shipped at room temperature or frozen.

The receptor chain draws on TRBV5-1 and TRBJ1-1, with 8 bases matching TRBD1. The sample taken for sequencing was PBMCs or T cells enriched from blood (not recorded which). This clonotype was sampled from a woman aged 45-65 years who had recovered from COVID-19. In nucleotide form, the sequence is TGCGCCAGCAGCGACTGGACAGGGAATCTTGGGGGTCTGAACACTGAAGCTTTCTTT. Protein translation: CASSDWTGNLGGLNTEAFF.